This T cell receptor beta chain was recovered during a study of breast tumors, draining lymph nodes, adjacent tissues. TCRdb re-called the multiplex PCR reads through MiXCR, storing one row per CDR3 protein. The sample holds some 170,000 distinct CDR3 sequences; roughly 35% are singletons and the top ten take 3% to 4%. Many counts were recorded for this clonotype. The CDR3 contains 11 residues. Germline loops: CDR1 MNHNY, CDR2 SVGAGI (reference sequence). The lymph nodes were axillary draining lymph nodes from breast cancer patients. Sample: axillary lymph node tissue. The receptor was isolated from a female donor with breast cancer. Some clones in this sample may be carry-over from other donors' samples. The rearrangement joins TRBV6-6 to TRBJ2-1; 7 bases map to TRBD2. CDR3 sequence (DNA): TGTGCGGTACTAGCGAGGAATGAGCAGTTCTTC. This sequence encodes CAVLARNEQFF.